This T cell receptor beta chain was sequenced in a study of blood T cells in healthy people across ages. Whole-study findings and limits: Without sorted subsets, naive and antigen-experienced compartments could not be conclusively compared. TCR beta diversity tracked closely with naive T cell percentage.

CDR3 length: 15 amino acids. V lost 0 bases and J 6 bases, leaving 11 bases between the germline ends. Germline CDR1 is MGHRA and CDR2 is YSYEKL. Of note for this clonotype: Antigen unknown.

Researchers collected approximately 9.5 milliliters of peripheral blood from every single donor. There were at least 5 micrograms of total RNA extracted from every sample. With a J-beta primer mix and a sample-barcoded 5' primer, a second PCR ran roughly 7 to 11 cycles. TCRdb reprocessed the 5' RACE reads via MiXCR and lists one record per CDR3 protein. This sample has about 1,400,000 distinct CDR3 sequences; 45% to 70% occur once, and the top ten carry about 6.3%. The source is a young man in good health. Sequencing was done on a sample of blood. The J gene is TRBJ1-4, the V gene TRBV4-1, with a tentative D call TRBD1 (6 bases). CDR3 nucleotide sequence: TGCGCCAGCAGCCAAGATAGGGGGGCGGATGAAAAACTGTTTTTT. As protein: CASSQDRGADEKLFF.